Here is one T cell receptor (beta chain) with its context. Its antigen is not identified. The data were obtained in a study of regulatory T cells in long-lasting Graves disease. Study-level findings and limits: Lower TCR diversity characterized persistent Graves' patients relative to newly diagnosed patients.

HTBI primers from iRepertoire and Arm-PCR of CDR3 regions yielded the TCR beta libraries. Each CDR3 protein is one row after TCRdb ran MiXCR on the multiplex PCR reads. Among 700,000 or so distinct CDR3 sequences listed, 25% to 30% were seen once. Time point specified: persistent/refractory GD, antithyroid drugs over 5 years with positive TRAb. Following extraction of RNA from PBMCs, that RNA was used to make the TCR library. The guidelines of the American Thyroid Association were the basis for diagnosing Graves' disease. The CDR3 has 16 residues. Trimming removed 3 bases from V and 1 base from J; junction bases left unmatched: 7. The germline V gene encodes CDR1 SGHRS and CDR2 YFSETQ.

The input for sequencing was peripheral blood mononuclear cells (PBMCs), taken when the disease was refractory, from a patient treated with antithyroid drugs. This sequence originates from a female donor with Graves disease. The J gene is TRBJ2-5, the V gene TRBV5-1, with 9 positions matching TRBD2. The CDR3 loop reads CASSSGSGRPQETQYF. DNA of the CDR3: TGCGCCAGCAGCTCGGGGAGCGGGAGGCCCCAAGAGACCCAGTACTTC.